These 24 T cell receptor beta chains came from one sample sequenced in a study of Ad26.COV2.S vaccination and SARS-CoV-2 variants. Only in-frame clones appear in the TCRdb table, and some are missing; sequencing was by immunoSEQ multiplex PCR. This table holds around 270,000 clones, approximately 88% found once. Treatment defined: some 20 received Ad26.COV2.S at low or high dose, single or two shots; five or six received placebo; per-sample allocation not given. Material that was analyzed had been drawn on day 63 after the first vaccine or placebo injection. Specimen: peripheral blood, collected in a trial of Ad26.COV2.S vaccine versus placebo. These receptors were taken from a person aged 18-65 years who received the Ad26.COV2.S COVID-19 vaccine or a placebo.

The rearrangement joins TRBV5-4 to TRBJ2-3, with D tentatively TRBD2 (6 bases). V was clipped by 2 bases and J by 0 bases, with 10 bases between them. The CDR3 is 15 residues long. From germline, CDR1 is SGHNT and CDR2 YYREEE (reference sequence). CDR3 sequence (DNA): TGTGCCAGCAGCTTCCGACTAGAAAGCACAGATACGCAGTATTTT. Its translation is CASSFRLESTDTQYF. Together with reference TRBV5-4 and TRBJ2-3, the CDR3 gives the full variable domain: ETGVTQSPTHLIKTRGQQVTLRCSSQSGHNTVSWYQQALGQGPQFIFQYYREEENGRGNFPPRFSGLQFPNYSSELNVNALELDDSALYLCASSFRLESTDTQYFGPGTRLTVL.

The rearrangement links TRBV6-6 to TRBJ2-7, with no clear D. V lost 0 bases and J lost 6, with 9 bases in between. Germline V gene lookup returns CDR1 MNHNY and CDR2 SVGAGI (reference sequence). The CDR3 runs 13 residues. The CDR3 coding sequence is TGTGCCAGCAGTTACTCACTGAGTTCCGAGCAGTACGTC. This gives the protein CASSYSLSSEQYV.

This sequence joins TRBV5-4 and TRBJ2-4; TRBD1 agrees at 8 bases. Germline V gives CDR1 SGHNT, CDR2 YYREEE (reference sequence). The ends lost 5 bases at V and 0 bases at J; junction bases unmatched: 7. The CDR3 is 16 residues long. As DNA, the CDR3 is TGTGCCAGCAGGACAGGGGATCCGCTAGCCAAAAACATTCAGTACTTC. Encoded protein: CASRTGDPLAKNIQYF.

The gene calls are TRBV7-8 and TRBJ2-1; 10 bases fit TRBD2. CDR3 length: 19 amino acids. V lost 1 base, J lost 0 bases, and 9 bases stayed unmatched. The germline V gene encodes CDR1 SGHVS and CDR2 FQNEAQ. CDR3 bases: TGTGCCAGCAGCTTAGTTCGGGGGTTAGCGGGAGGCTCCTACAATGAGCAGTTCTTC. Protein sequence: CASSLVRGLAGGSYNEQFF.

V is TRBV9 and J is TRBJ2-5, with D perhaps TRBD1 (6 bases). This CDR3 contains 16 residues. Germline V lookup: CDR1 SGDLS, CDR2 YYNGEE. Trimming removed 2 bases from V and 0 bases from J, with 14 bases in between. CDR3 residues: CASSVGPQGYQETQYF. The CDR3 region has the DNA TGTGCCAGCAGCGTCGGACCACAGGGTTACCAAGAGACCCAGTACTTC.

The J gene is TRBJ1-5, the V gene TRBV19; maybe TRBD1 (5 bases). V was pared by 6 bases and J by 0 bases, with 12 bases between. This CDR3 has 15 amino acids. Per germline, CDR1 LNHDA and CDR2 SQIVND (reference sequence). The CDR3 loop is CASSLGPISNQPQHF. CDR3 bases: TGTGCCAGTAGCCTGGGACCTATTAGCAATCAGCCCCAGCATTTT. Complete variable domain (other parts from reference TRBV19 and TRBJ1-5): DGGITQSPKYLFRKEGQNVTLSCEQNLNHDAMYWYRQDPGQGLRLIYYSQIVNDFQKGDIAEGYSVSREKKESFPLTVTSAQKNPTAFYLCASSLGPISNQPQHFGDGTRLSIL.

The chain carries TRBV30 and TRBJ1-1, with 7 nucleotides matching TRBD1. V trimming: 1 base; J trimming: 11 bases; junction bases outside the gene matches: 7. Germline V gives CDR1 GTSNPN, CDR2 SVGIG (reference sequence). The CDR3 has 12 amino acids. CDR3 sequence: CAWSGDRVDAFF. The CDR3 nucleotides read TGTGCCTGGAGTGGAGACAGGGTTGATGCTTTCTTT. Full variable domain (missing parts from reference TRBV30 and TRBJ1-1): SQTIHQWPATLVQPVGSPLSLECTVEGTSNPNLYWYRQAAGRGLQLLFYSVGIGQISSEVPQNLSASRPQDRQFILSSKKLLLSDSGFYLCAWSGDRVDAFFGQGTRLTVV.

The V and J genes are TRBV6-2 or TRBV6-3 and TRBJ1-2; D call uncertain. The CDR3 loop spans 14 amino acids. The V end lost 2 bases, the J end lost 0 bases, and 7 bases lay between the germline ends. Germline CDR1 and CDR2: MNHEY and SVGEGT. CDR3 amino acids: CASSYDSANYGYTF. In nucleotides, the CDR3 is TGTGCCAGCAGTTACGATTCCGCTAACTATGGCTACACCTTC.

The rearrangement links TRBV6-5 to TRBJ2-5; D remains unclear. The V gene's germline CDR1 is MNHEY and CDR2 SVGAGI. Trimming stripped 5 bases from V and 10 bases from J, with 11 bases between. The CDR3 runs to 11 residues. Here the CDR3 reads CASSLGAIQYF. The DNA for the CDR3 is TGTGCCAGCAGTCTGGGCGCCATCCAGTACTTC.

The chain carries TRBV3-1 (or the pseudogene TRBV3-2) and TRBJ2-3; 13 nucleotides match TRBD2. Germline trimming cut 1 base from V and 3 bases from J; bases unmatched to any gene: 1. CDR1 and CDR2 (germline): LGHDT, YNNKEL (reference sequence). This CDR3 has 16 amino acids. Here the CDR3 reads CASSQALAGGTDTQYF. Here the CDR3 DNA reads TGTGCCAGCAGCCAAGCACTAGCGGGGGGGACAGATACGCAGTATTTT.

The table lists this clone with a few counts. CDR3 amino acids: CASSVLNTEAFF. Here the CDR3 DNA reads TGTGCCAGCAGTGTGTTGAACACTGAAGCTTTCTTT. The chain couples TRBV2 to TRBJ1-1; D call uncertain. V gave up 4 bases and J gave up 0 bases, with 3 bases separating them. Per the germline V gene, CDR1 is SNHLY and CDR2 is FYNNEI. This CDR3 contains 12 residues.

The V call is TRBV5-1, the J call TRBJ1-2; D perhaps matches TRBD1 (5 bases). The CDR3 sequence is 15 residues long. In germline, CDR1 is SGHRS, CDR2 YFSETQ. Trimming removed 2 bases at V and 4 bases at J, with 15 bases between. For the CDR3, the DNA is TGCGCCAGCAGCTTAATGAGCGGGGGAGGCTATGGCTACACCTTC. It codes for CASSLMSGGGYGYTF.

This sequence joins TRBV19 and TRBJ1-2; 9 bases line up with TRBD1. Germline loops: CDR1 LNHDA, CDR2 SQIVND (reference sequence). The CDR3 spans 14 residues. Germline trimming cut 2 bases from V and 5 bases from J; bases unmatched to any gene: 3. As DNA, the CDR3 is TGTGCCAGTAGTATAACAGGGGGCGTTTATGGCTACACCTTC. It yields the protein CASSITGGVYGYTF.

The V call is TRBV6-2 or TRBV6-3, the J call TRBJ2-7, with D unresolved. Germline V CDR1 and CDR2: MNHEY, SVGEGT. This CDR3 spans 15 amino acids. V lost 2 bases and J lost 3, with 14 bases in between. The CDR3 region has the DNA TGTGCCAGCAGTTACAGGGCCGCACCTTTCTACGAGCAGTACGTC. It codes for CASSYRAAPFYEQYV.

CDR3 in amino acids: CASSIMTGEGTEAFF. In nucleotides, the CDR3 is TGTGCCAGCAGTATAATGACAGGGGAGGGGACTGAAGCTTTCTTT. This chain joins TRBV28 and TRBJ1-1; TRBD1 matches at 8 bases. Losses at the gene ends were 5 bases for V and 5 bases for J; bases not matched to a gene: 10. The CDR3 totals 15 residues. Germline values: CDR1 MDHEN, CDR2 SYDVKM.

V gene TRBV19 combines with J gene TRBJ1-2; D is ambiguous. The V gene lost 5 bases and the J gene lost 3 bases, with 19 bases spanning the gap. CDR1 is LNHDA and CDR2 is SQIVND in the germline V gene (reference sequence). This CDR3 comprises 16 residues. The CDR3 sequence is CASSPSAIYKDYGYTF. The CDR3, as DNA: TGTGCCAGTAGTCCTTCGGCAATTTATAAGGACTATGGCTACACCTTC.

The chain uses TRBV19 and TRBJ2-1; 8 nucleotides match TRBD2. The V and J ends lost 1 base and 8 bases, in that order; junction bases with no gene match: 4. The CDR3 consists of 14 residues. CDR1 LNHDA and CDR2 SQIVND come from the germline V gene (reference sequence). CDR3 sequence (DNA): TGTGCCAGTAGTATAGCGGGGGGGCGCGATGAGCAGTTCTTC. It is translated as CASSIAGGRDEQFF.

The rearrangement links TRBV24-1 to TRBJ1-3, with 11 bases matching TRBD1. The germline gives CDR1 KGHDR, CDR2 SFDVKD. V trimming: 6 bases; J trimming: 0 bases; junction bases outside the gene matches: 9. This CDR3 has 18 residues. The CDR3 DNA reads TGTGCCACCAGTCCCGGGACAGGGGGGCTCAGCTCTGGAAACACCATATATTTT. This gives the protein CATSPGTGGLSSGNTIYF.

A few counts support this clone. The chain has TRBV7-9 and TRBJ1-5, with TRBD1 matching over 7 bases. The germline V gene has CDR1 SEHNR and CDR2 FQNEAQ (reference sequence). The J segment lost 4 bases and the V segment lost 3 bases, leaving 0 bases of the junction unmatched. The CDR3 has 13 amino acids. CDR3 residues: CASSLDRNQPQHF. Here the CDR3 DNA reads TGTGCCAGCAGCTTGGACAGGAATCAGCCCCAGCATTTT.

The genes are TRBV11-3 and TRBJ2-1; a weak D match, TRBD2 (5 bases). The CDR3 sequence is 15 residues long. The V end lost 5 bases, the J end lost 2 bases, and 13 bases lay between the germline ends. The germline CDR1 and CDR2 sequences are SGHNT and YENEEA. The CDR3 DNA sequence: TGTGCCAGCAGCCCTGAGGACGGGACCTACAATGAGCAGTTCTTC. It is translated as CASSPEDGTYNEQFF. The variable domain in full, completed from reference TRBV11-3 and TRBJ2-1, reads EAGVVQSPRYKIIEKKQPVAFWCNPISGHNTLYWYLQNLGQGPELLIRYENEEAVDDSQLPKDRFSAERLKGVDSTLKIQPAELGDSAVYLCASSPEDGTYNEQFFGPGTRLTVL.

This clone was detected ten times or more. The rearrangement links TRBV6-4 to TRBJ2-1; 7 bases map to TRBD2. V shed 4 bases, J shed 1 base, and the junction held 4 bases outside the gene matches. Per germline, CDR1 MRHNA and CDR2 SNTAGT. The CDR3 is 15 residues long. For the CDR3, the DNA is TGTGCCAGCAGTGTCGGGGAGGGGTCCTACAATGAGCAGTTCTTC. This sequence encodes CASSVGEGSYNEQFF.

CDR3 region: CASSLAPNTGQPQHF. The DNA of the CDR3 is TGCGCCAGCAGCTTGGCCCCCAACACCGGTCAGCCCCAGCATTTT. The V call is TRBV5-1, the J call TRBJ1-5, with unresolved D. Germline V gives CDR1 SGHRS, CDR2 YFSETQ. This CDR3 has 15 residues. V lost 0 bases, J lost 6 bases, and 13 bases lay in between. The whole variable domain, filled in from reference TRBV5-1 and TRBJ1-5, reads KAGVTQTPRYLIKTRGQQVTLSCSPISGHRSVSWYQQTPGQGLQFLFEYFSETQRNKGNFPGRFSGRQFSNSRSEMNVSTLELGDSALYLCASSLAPNTGQPQHFGDGTRLSIL.

This clone was observed once. V is TRBV5-1 and J is TRBJ2-3; 11 bases match TRBD2. This CDR3 is 16 amino acids long. The J segment lost 5 bases and the V segment lost 4 bases, leaving 9 bases of the junction unmatched. Germline V CDR1 and CDR2: SGHRS, YFSETQ. The CDR3, as DNA: TGCGCCAGCAGCCCCTCGACTAGCGGGGTGGGAGATACGCAGTATTTT. Residues: CASSPSTSGVGDTQYF.

The chain uses TRBV23-1 and TRBJ2-7; D possibly corresponds to TRBD1 (5 bases). TRBV23-1 is flagged as an ORF with uncertain function. Trimming left V 0 bases short and J 0 bases short, with 9 bases between. There are 15 residues in the CDR3. The CDR3 protein is CASSQSYRSSYEQYV. In DNA form, the CDR3 reads TGCGCCAGCAGTCAATCGTACAGGAGCTCCTACGAGCAGTACGTC.